What follows are 10 T cell receptor beta chains derived from one specimen sequenced in a study of T cell responses to AZD1222 COVID-19 vaccine. TCRdb's copy holds only in-frame clones and misses some; the assay was immunoSEQ multiplex PCR. Of approximately 140,000 clones in the sample, around 90% were seen once. Sequencing was performed on peripheral blood, taken on day 0 of AZD1222 vaccination. Receptors were obtained from an adult in good health.

The rearrangement joins TRBV9 to TRBJ2-7, with D hard to call. This CDR3 contains 14 residues. The V and J ends lost 0 bases and 12 bases respectively, with 19 bases between them. CDR1 and CDR2 from the germline V gene are SGDLS and YYNGEE. CDR3 DNA: TGTGCCAGCAGCGTAGGTGCAGACTCCGGTATGACGTACTTC. It encodes CASSVGADSGMTYF.

The chain has TRBV11-3 and TRBJ1-6; D may be TRBD1 (6 bases). From germline, CDR1 is SGHNT and CDR2 YENEEA. Between the trimmed V and J ends, which lost 6 bases and 9 bases, there was a span of 21 bases. The CDR3 consists of 16 residues. CDR3 region: CASSIDSRGRRSPLHF. Written as DNA, the CDR3 is TGTGCCAGCAGTATAGATAGTCGGGGGCGACGTTCACCCCTCCACTTT. Based on the CDR3 plus reference TRBV11-3 and TRBJ1-6, the full variable domain is EAGVVQSPRYKIIEKKQPVAFWCNPISGHNTLYWYLQNLGQGPELLIRYENEEAVDDSQLPKDRFSAERLKGVDSTLKIQPAELGDSAVYLCASSIDSRGRRSPLHFGNGTRLTVT.

The genes are TRBV12-3 or TRBV12-4 and TRBJ2-7; the match to TRBD1 covers 9 bases. This CDR3 comprises 13 residues. The V and J ends lost 6 bases and 5 bases, in that order; junction bases with no gene match: 5. CDR3 nucleotides: TGTGCCAGCAGGGGACAGGGTTCGGACGAGCAGTACTTC. This encodes CASRGQGSDEQYF.

This clone was picked up one time. V gene TRBV2 combines with J gene TRBJ1-1, with unresolved D. This CDR3 is 13 amino acids long. V was pared by 6 bases and J by 0 bases, with 8 bases between. Germline V lookup: CDR1 SNHLY, CDR2 FYNNEI. The DNA for the CDR3 is TGTGCCAGCAGGACGGGGATGAACACTGAAGCTTTCTTT. As protein: CASRTGMNTEAFF.

The chain links TRBV5-8 to TRBJ2-3, with TRBD1 matching over 7 bases. This CDR3 is 15 amino acids long. The V gene end was trimmed by 4 bases and the J gene end by 0 bases; junction bases not matched to a gene: 5. The germline V gene has CDR1 SGHTS and CDR2 YDEGEE. Written as DNA, the CDR3 is TGTGCCAGCAGCAAGGGACAGAGAAGCACAGATACGCAGTATTTT. Residues: CASSKGQRSTDTQYF.

This clone was counted only a few times. This chain uses TRBV6-5 with TRBJ2-7; possibly TRBD1 for D (8 bases). The CDR3 has 16 amino acids. Germline-derived CDR1 and CDR2 are MNHEY and SVGAGI. Trimming pared 2 bases from V and 8 bases from J, leaving 22 bases between. CDR3 sequence: CASSYATGNRGGKQYF. CDR3 coding DNA: TGTGCCAGCAGTTACGCCACCGGGAACAGGGGGGGAAAGCAGTACTTC.

This clone showed up just once. Written as DNA, the CDR3 is TGTGCCAGCAGCCTCGCATCTACAGATACGCAGTATTTT. The encoded protein is CASSLASTDTQYF. This chain links TRBV27 with TRBJ2-3, with D hard to call. This CDR3 has 13 amino acids. Germline CDR1 MNHEY, CDR2 SMNVEV (reference sequence). Trimming took 6 bases from V and 3 from J, leaving 10 bases between them.

The gene calls are TRBV12-5 and TRBJ1-1; tentatively, D is TRBD1 (5 bases). The V end lost 1 base, the J end lost 5 bases, and 11 bases lay between the germline ends. Germline loops: CDR1 LGHNT, CDR2 FRNRAP. The CDR3 is made up of 14 amino acids. CDR3 DNA sequence: TGTGCTAGTGGTTTGGCCTACGGGGGGACTGAAGCTTTCTTT. It specifies CASGLAYGGTEAFF.

Regarding this clone: Mismatch with germline at one junction end may stem from a read error. The rearrangement links TRBV7-7 to TRBJ2-1, with 9 bases lining up with TRBD2. Germline V gives CDR1 SSHAT, CDR2 FNYEAQ (reference sequence). The CDR3 contains 15 residues. As DNA, the CDR3 is TGTGCTAGCAGCCATAGCGGGGGAACCTACAATGAGCAGTTCTTC. Translated, it gives CASSHSGGTYNEQFF.

The rearrangement uses TRBV4-3 and TRBJ1-2; D is possibly TRBD1 (5 bases). The CDR3 consists of 13 residues. From germline, CDR1 is LGHNA and CDR2 YSLEER. Between the trimmed V and J ends, which lost 4 bases and 2 bases, there was a span of 8 bases. The DNA for the CDR3 is TGCGCCAGCAGCCCGGGACTGAACTATGGCTACACCTTC. Translated, it gives CASSPGLNYGYTF.